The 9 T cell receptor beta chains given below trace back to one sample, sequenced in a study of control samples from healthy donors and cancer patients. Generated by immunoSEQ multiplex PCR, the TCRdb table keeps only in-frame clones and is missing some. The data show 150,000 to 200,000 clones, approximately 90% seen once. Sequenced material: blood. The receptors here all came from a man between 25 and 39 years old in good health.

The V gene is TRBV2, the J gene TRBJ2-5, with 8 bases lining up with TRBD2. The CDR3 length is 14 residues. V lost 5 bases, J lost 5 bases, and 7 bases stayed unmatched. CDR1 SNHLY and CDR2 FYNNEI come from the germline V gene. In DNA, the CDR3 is TGTGCCAGCAGTTCGGGGGGGCCCCCGGAGACCCAGTACTTC. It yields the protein CASSSGGPPETQYF.

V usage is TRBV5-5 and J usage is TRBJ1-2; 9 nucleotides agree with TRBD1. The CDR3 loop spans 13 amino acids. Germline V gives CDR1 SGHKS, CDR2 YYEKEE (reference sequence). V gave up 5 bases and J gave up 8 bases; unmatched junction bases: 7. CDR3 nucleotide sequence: TGTGCCAGCAGTTGGACAGGGGATCGAGGCTACACCTTC. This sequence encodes CASSWTGDRGYTF. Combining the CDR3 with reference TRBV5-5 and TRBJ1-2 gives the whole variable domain DAGVTQSPTHLIKTRGQQVTLRCSPISGHKSVSWYQQVLGQGPQFIFQYYEKEERGRGNFPDRFSARQFPNYSSELNVNALLLGDSALYLCASSWTGDRGYTFGSGTRLTVV.

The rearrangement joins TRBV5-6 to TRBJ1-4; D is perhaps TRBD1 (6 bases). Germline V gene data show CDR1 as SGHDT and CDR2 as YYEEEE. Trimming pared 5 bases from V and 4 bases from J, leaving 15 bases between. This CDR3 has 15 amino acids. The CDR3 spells CASSTIQGFNEKLFF. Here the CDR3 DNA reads TGTGCCAGCAGTACAATACAGGGCTTTAATGAAAAACTGTTTTTT.

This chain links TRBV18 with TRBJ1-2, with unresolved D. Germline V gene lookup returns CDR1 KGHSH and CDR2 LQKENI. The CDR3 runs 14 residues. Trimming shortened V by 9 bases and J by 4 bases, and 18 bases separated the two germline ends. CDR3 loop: CASRPPERAYGYTF. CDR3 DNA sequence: TGTGCCAGTCGTCCCCCCGAGAGGGCCTATGGCTACACCTTC.

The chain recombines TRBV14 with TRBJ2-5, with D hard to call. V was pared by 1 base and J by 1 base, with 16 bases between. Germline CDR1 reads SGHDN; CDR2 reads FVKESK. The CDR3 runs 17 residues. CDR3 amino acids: CASSQGRSAPRQETQYF. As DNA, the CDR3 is TGTGCCAGCAGCCAAGGACGCTCGGCTCCACGCCAAGAGACCCAGTACTTC. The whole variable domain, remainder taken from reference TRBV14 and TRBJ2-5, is EAGVTQFPSHSVIEKGQTVTLRCDPISGHDNLYWYRRVMGKEIKFLLHFVKESKQDESGMPNNRFLAERTGGTYSTLKVQPAELEDSGVYFCASSQGRSAPRQETQYFGPGTRLLVL.

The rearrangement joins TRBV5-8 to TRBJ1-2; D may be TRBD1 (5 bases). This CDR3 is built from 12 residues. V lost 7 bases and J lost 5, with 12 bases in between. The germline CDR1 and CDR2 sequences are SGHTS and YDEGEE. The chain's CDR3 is CASGDGGYGYTF. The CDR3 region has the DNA TGTGCCAGCGGGGACGGAGGGTATGGCTACACCTTC.

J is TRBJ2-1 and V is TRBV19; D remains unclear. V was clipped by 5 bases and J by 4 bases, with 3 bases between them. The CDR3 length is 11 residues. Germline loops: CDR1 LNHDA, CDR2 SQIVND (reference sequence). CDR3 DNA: TGTGCCAGTAGTGTTTACAATGAGCAGTTCTTC. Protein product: CASSVYNEQFF.

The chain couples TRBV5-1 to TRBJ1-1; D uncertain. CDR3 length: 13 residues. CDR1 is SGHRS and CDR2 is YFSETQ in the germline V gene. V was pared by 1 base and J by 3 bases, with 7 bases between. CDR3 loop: CASSLRADTEAFF. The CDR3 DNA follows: TGCGCCAGCAGCTTGAGAGCTGACACTGAAGCTTTCTTT.

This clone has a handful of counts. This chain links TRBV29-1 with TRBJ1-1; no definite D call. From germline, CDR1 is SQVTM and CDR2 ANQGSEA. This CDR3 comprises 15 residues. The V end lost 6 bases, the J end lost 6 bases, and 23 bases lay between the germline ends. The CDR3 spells CSVPKMGIAGSEAFF. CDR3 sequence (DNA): TGCAGCGTCCCTAAAATGGGCATTGCGGGCTCTGAAGCTTTCTTT.